What follows are 29 T cell receptor beta chains derived from one specimen sequenced in a study of blood T cell repertoires in COVID-19. TCRdb's table, derived via immunoSEQ multiplex PCR, lists solely in-frame clones and lacks some. The sample lists approximately 76,000 clones, roughly 84% occurring once. The sequenced sample consisted of peripheral blood. These receptor sequences come from an older woman with acute or convalescent COVID-19.

This chain uses TRBV5-5 with TRBJ2-3; the match to TRBD2 covers 11 bases. V lost 2 bases to trimming and J lost 4 bases; unmatched junction nucleotides: 3. CDR1 and CDR2 (germline): SGHKS, YYEKEE (reference sequence). This CDR3 region has 15 residues. CDR3 protein: CASSFLAGGSDTQYF. CDR3 DNA: TGTGCCAGCAGCTTCCTAGCGGGGGGTTCAGATACGCAGTATTTT. The entire variable domain, with the rest obtained from reference TRBV5-5 and TRBJ2-3, is as follows: DAGVTQSPTHLIKTRGQQVTLRCSPISGHKSVSWYQQVLGQGPQFIFQYYEKEERGRGNFPDRFSARQFPNYSSELNVNALLLGDSALYLCASSFLAGGSDTQYFGPGTRLTVL.

This sequence joins TRBV19 and TRBJ2-7, with a tentative D call TRBD1 (7 bases). V lost 5 bases and J 7 bases, leaving 18 bases between the germline ends. This CDR3 is built from 14 residues. Germline V CDR1 and CDR2: LNHDA, SQIVND (reference sequence). In nucleotides, the CDR3 is TGTGCCAGTAGTGGCAGGGGGGACCCCCGGGAGCAGTACTTC. Translated: CASSGRGDPREQYF.

This clone is a singleton in its sample. The chain employs TRBV7-9 and TRBJ2-3; D is uncertain. Germline loops: CDR1 SEHNR, CDR2 FQNEAQ (reference sequence). The CDR3 loop spans 15 amino acids. Trimming took off 6 bases at V and 0 bases at J, with 13 bases between the two ends. CDR3 amino acids: CASRWSITSTDTQYF. The DNA of the CDR3 is TGTGCCAGCAGATGGAGTATCACTAGCACAGATACGCAGTATTTT.

The chain recombines TRBV9 with TRBJ1-2; 9 nucleotides align to TRBD1. CDR1 SGDLS and CDR2 YYNGEE come from the germline V gene. The CDR3 is 15 amino acids. With 6 bases clipped from V and 4 bases from J, the junction kept 10 bases outside the gene matches. The CDR3 loop is CASTVEDRGTYGYTF. The CDR3 DNA reads TGTGCCAGCACCGTGGAAGACAGGGGGACCTATGGCTACACCTTC. The whole variable domain, remainder taken from reference TRBV9 and TRBJ1-2, is DSGVTQTPKHLITATGQRVTLRCSPRSGDLSVYWYQQSLDQGLQFLIQYYNGEERAKGNILERFSAQQFPDLHSELNLSSLELGDSALYFCASTVEDRGTYGYTFGSGTRLTVV.

The chain has TRBV19 and TRBJ1-1; 8 positions agree with TRBD1. The germline V gene has CDR1 LNHDA and CDR2 SQIVND (reference sequence). The CDR3 contains 16 residues. Germline trimming cut 3 bases from V and 5 bases from J; bases unmatched to any gene: 11. The CDR3 DNA is TGTGCCAGTAGTATTTCGGGCAGGGGGCGAAGGACTGAAGCTTTCTTT. This gives the protein CASSISGRGRRTEAFF.

This chain connects TRBV4-2 to TRBJ1-1; TRBD1 agrees at 9 bases. Germline assignment: CDR1 LGHNA and CDR2 YNFKEQ. V shed 11 bases, J shed 7 bases, and the junction held 17 bases outside the gene matches. The CDR3 consists of 15 residues. The DNA of the CDR3 is TGTGCCTCCGGAGGGACAGGGAAGGATCGGGATGAAGCTTTCTTT. Translating it yields CASGGTGKDRDEAFF.

This clone was observed a few times. This rearrangement joins TRBV6-5 to TRBJ1-1; D perhaps matches TRBD1 (5 bases). The CDR3 consists of 16 residues. With 1 base removed from V and 1 base from J, the gap between germline ends came to 13 bases. Germline lookup yields CDR1 MNHEY and CDR2 SVGAGI. This CDR3 reads CASSYLGRGANTEAFF. CDR3 bases: TGTGCCAGCAGTTACTTGGGACGCGGGGCGAACACTGAAGCTTTCTTT.

With respect to this clone: The same CDR3 arises from other DNA sequences in this sample as well. The gene calls are TRBV18 and TRBJ2-3; 9 bases map to TRBD2. V lost 0 bases to trimming and J lost 2 bases; unmatched junction nucleotides: 6. This CDR3 region has 17 residues. Germline CDR1 KGHSH, CDR2 LQKENI. The CDR3 bases are TGTGCCAGCTCACCACCTGGTAGCGGGGGATCCACAGATACGCAGTATTTT. Protein product: CASSPPGSGGSTDTQYF. The full variable domain, in which reference TRBV18 and TRBJ2-3 provide the parts outside the CDR3, is NAGVMQNPRHLVRRRGQEARLRCSPMKGHSHVYWYRQLPEEGLKFMVYLQKENIIDESGMPKERFSAEFPKEGPSILRIQQVVRGDSAAYFCASSPPGSGGSTDTQYFGPGTRLTVL.

The rearrangement links TRBV30 to TRBJ1-3, with 12 bases fitting TRBD1. The CDR3 sequence is 16 residues long. V gave up 4 bases and J gave up 1 base; unmatched junction bases: 5. Germline loops: CDR1 GTSNPN, CDR2 SVGIG (reference sequence). The CDR3 is CAWTLGQGASGNTIYF. CDR3 bases: TGTGCCTGGACCCTGGGACAGGGGGCGTCTGGAAACACCATATATTTT.

In DNA form, the CDR3 reads TGTGCCAGCAGTCTATCGAGGGAGCGGGCTTTCTTT. This translates into CASSLSRERAFF. This sequence joins TRBV12-3 or TRBV12-4 and TRBJ1-1; no firm D call. The V and J ends lost 5 bases and 11 bases respectively, with 15 bases between them. This CDR3 region has 12 residues.

The chain uses TRBV6-5 and TRBJ1-2, with 7 bases that match TRBD1. Germline V gives CDR1 MNHEY, CDR2 SVGAGI. The CDR3 has 14 amino acids. The junction had 3 bases not matched to a gene; V was cut back by 5 bases and J by 0 bases. The CDR3 sequence: CASSTDRSNYGYTF. The CDR3 DNA is TGTGCCAGCAGTACGGACAGGTCTAACTATGGCTACACCTTC.

Only a few counts were recorded for this clone. The chain recombines TRBV9 with TRBJ1-1; no firm D call. The CDR3 is 14 amino acids. With 0 bases removed from V and 4 bases from J, the gap between germline ends came to 10 bases. Germline CDR1 and CDR2: SGDLS and YYNGEE. This chain's CDR3 is CASSVGLERTEAFF. DNA of the CDR3: TGTGCCAGCAGCGTAGGTTTGGAGCGCACTGAAGCTTTCTTT.

This rearrangement joins TRBV10-3 to TRBJ2-3, with TRBD2 as a possible D gene (7 bases). Per the germline V gene, CDR1 is ENHRY and CDR2 is SYGVKD. Trimming left V 0 bases short and J 6 bases short, with 16 bases between. This CDR3 region has 16 residues. Written as DNA, the CDR3 is TGTGCCATCAGTGAGTCGACTCGGGGGGCCGAGGATACGCAGTATTTT. Its translation: CAISESTRGAEDTQYF.

The chain employs TRBV19 and TRBJ2-5, with a weak D call TRBD1 (5 bases). The CDR3 contains 14 residues. The germline CDR1 and CDR2 sequences are LNHDA and SQIVND (reference sequence). V shed 6 bases and J shed 4 bases, with 15 bases lying between them. The CDR3, as DNA: TGTGCCAGTAGCCCGGCTCAGGGAATAGAGACCCAGTACTTC. Its protein is CASSPAQGIETQYF.

The gene calls are TRBV14 and TRBJ2-6, with 8 bases matching TRBD1. The CDR3 contains 16 residues. Losses at the gene ends were 3 bases for V and 4 bases for J; bases not matched to a gene: 5. From germline, CDR1 is SGHDN and CDR2 FVKESK. CDR3 in DNA: TGTGCCAGCAGCCATGGACAGGGCCCGGGGGCCAACGTCCTGACTTTC. This translates into CASSHGQGPGANVLTF.

This clone was counted only a few times. The genes are TRBV7-9 and TRBJ2-7; tentative D call: TRBD2 (7 bases). Germline V lookup: CDR1 SEHNR, CDR2 FQNEAQ (reference sequence). V was clipped by 3 bases and J by 2 bases, with 11 bases between them. The CDR3 totals 14 residues. The CDR3 loop reads CASSFGGPPYEQYF. The CDR3 nucleotides read TGTGCCAGCAGCTTCGGGGGGCCTCCCTACGAGCAGTACTTC.

This chain joins TRBV11-2 and TRBJ1-1; 8 bases map to TRBD1. Germline CDR1 and CDR2: SGHAT and FQNNGV. This CDR3 spans 14 amino acids. V shed 5 bases and J 5 bases; nucleotides not matched to a gene: 7. CDR3 amino acids: CASSPHHRGTEAFF. The CDR3 DNA sequence: TGTGCCAGCAGCCCGCACCACAGGGGGACTGAAGCTTTCTTT.

The V gene is TRBV5-1, the J gene TRBJ1-2; possible D gene TRBD1, 6 bases. The CDR3 totals 16 residues. V lost 3 bases and J 3 bases, leaving 18 bases between the germline ends. Germline V gene lookup returns CDR1 SGHRS and CDR2 YFSETQ. The chain's CDR3 is CASSSGRGANDYGYTF. The CDR3 region has the DNA TGCGCCAGCAGCTCGGGACGGGGGGCGAATGACTATGGCTACACCTTC.

The chain couples TRBV12-3 or TRBV12-4 to TRBJ1-2, with a weak D call TRBD1 (6 bases). The CDR3 is 12 amino acids. V was shortened by 2 bases and J by 13 bases, with 14 bases between the two germline ends. CDR3 in amino acids: CASSLQGIGVTF. CDR3 sequence (DNA): TGTGCCAGCAGTTTACAGGGGATCGGTGTCACCTTC.

The chain carries TRBV5-6 and TRBJ1-3; D is unresolved. From germline, CDR1 is SGHDT and CDR2 YYEEEE. CDR3 length: 15 amino acids. V lost 4 bases and J 2 bases, leaving 13 bases between the germline ends. CDR3 residues: CASSLQLRAGNTIYF. The CDR3 DNA sequence: TGTGCCAGCAGCCTCCAACTTAGAGCTGGAAACACCATATATTTT. The whole variable domain, filled in from reference TRBV5-6 and TRBJ1-3, reads DAGVTQSPTHLIKTRGQQVTLRCSPKSGHDTVSWYQQALGQGPQFIFQYYEEEERQRGNFPDRFSGHQFPNYSSELNVNALLLGDSALYLCASSLQLRAGNTIYFGEGSWLTVV.

The J gene is TRBJ2-3, the V gene TRBV18; D remains unclear. Between the trimmed V and J ends, which lost 3 bases and 0 bases, there was a span of 7 bases. The CDR3 covers 14 residues. Germline values: CDR1 KGHSH, CDR2 LQKENI. The CDR3 DNA follows: TGTGCCAGCTCACCCCAGCGTAGCACAGATACGCAGTATTTT. This sequence encodes CASSPQRSTDTQYF.

J is TRBJ1-2 and V is TRBV5-1; TRBD1 matches at 9 bases. CDR3 size: 14 residues. After removal of 0 bases from V and 7 bases from J, the junction contained 4 bases not matched to a gene. Germline CDR1 reads SGHRS; CDR2 reads YFSETQ. Written as DNA, the CDR3 is TGCGCCAGCAGCTTGGACAGGGGGCGGGGTGGCTACACCTTC. Translated: CASSLDRGRGGYTF.

The chain is built from TRBV7-2 and TRBJ1-2; TRBD1 might be the D (6 bases). Germline lookup yields CDR1 SGHTA and CDR2 FQGNSA. The CDR3 is 13 residues long. V gave up 5 bases and J gave up 4 bases, with 11 bases separating them. CDR3 amino acids: CASSPRQVYGYTF. As DNA, the CDR3 is TGTGCCAGCAGCCCCCGACAGGTCTATGGCTACACCTTC.

The chain couples TRBV27 to TRBJ1-4, with 8 positions matching TRBD1. The germline V gene encodes CDR1 MNHEY and CDR2 SMNVEV (reference sequence). This CDR3 has 16 amino acids. Trimming at V came to 5 bases and at J to 7 bases, leaving 12 bases not matched to a gene. The CDR3 reads CASSPLHRGMSEKLFF. The CDR3 bases are TGTGCCAGCAGTCCTCTACACAGGGGGATGAGTGAAAAACTGTTTTTT.

This clone was picked up one time. This sequence joins TRBV19 and TRBJ1-2, with D possibly being TRBD1 (6 bases). Germline CDR1 and CDR2: LNHDA and SQIVND (reference sequence). The CDR3 contains 14 residues. Trimming cost V 5 bases and J 7 bases, with 17 bases left between them. CDR3: CASSHRERVPGYTF. The CDR3 coding sequence is TGTGCCAGTAGTCACAGGGAAAGGGTCCCTGGCTACACCTTC. Variable domain in full (rest from reference TRBV19 and TRBJ1-2): DGGITQSPKYLFRKEGQNVTLSCEQNLNHDAMYWYRQDPGQGLRLIYYSQIVNDFQKGDIAEGYSVSREKKESFPLTVTSAQKNPTAFYLCASSHRERVPGYTFGSGTRLTVV.

V is TRBV5-4 and J is TRBJ1-5; 7 nucleotides agree with TRBD1. J lost 7 bases, V lost 6 bases, and 10 bases had no gene match. The CDR3 runs 14 residues. Germline loops: CDR1 SGHNT, CDR2 YYREEE (reference sequence). As DNA, the CDR3 is TGTGCCAGCATCCCATCAGGGGGTGGGCAGCCCCAGCATTTT. Its protein is CASIPSGGGQPQHF.

The V gene is TRBV7-7, the J gene TRBJ1-1; D perhaps matches TRBD1 (6 bases). Germline V lookup: CDR1 SSHAT, CDR2 FNYEAQ (reference sequence). The V end was cut by 2 bases, the J end by 5 bases, with 9 bases between. The CDR3 consists of 13 residues. In DNA form, the CDR3 reads TGTGCCAGCAGCTTAAGCAGGGGTACTGAAGCTTTCTTT. It is translated as CASSLSRGTEAFF.

The V call is TRBV6-5, the J call TRBJ1-3, with TRBD1 matching 8 bases. V was clipped by 4 bases and J by 0 bases; unmatched bases: 5. Per the germline V gene, CDR1 is MNHEY and CDR2 is SVGAGI. The CDR3 is 16 residues long. The CDR3 DNA sequence: TGTGCCAGCAGTTTCGCCGGACAGGGCTCTGGAAACACCATATATTTT. This encodes CASSFAGQGSGNTIYF.

Here the CDR3 reads CASSAERGGHSGELFF. For the CDR3, the DNA is TGTGCCAGCAGTGCCGAGCGGGGGGGCCACAGCGGGGAGCTGTTTTTT. The genes are TRBV6-1 and TRBJ2-2; 10 positions match TRBD2. CDR3 length: 16 amino acids. Germline values: CDR1 MNHNS, CDR2 SASEGT. Trimming at V came to 4 bases and at J to 7 bases, leaving 9 bases not matched to a gene.